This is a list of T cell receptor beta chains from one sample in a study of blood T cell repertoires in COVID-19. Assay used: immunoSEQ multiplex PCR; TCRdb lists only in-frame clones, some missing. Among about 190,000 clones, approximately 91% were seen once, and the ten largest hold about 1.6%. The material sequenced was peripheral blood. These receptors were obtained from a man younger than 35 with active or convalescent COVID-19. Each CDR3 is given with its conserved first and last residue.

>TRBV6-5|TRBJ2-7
CASRKTGTGIYEQYF
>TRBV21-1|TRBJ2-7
CASSKANRAYEQYF
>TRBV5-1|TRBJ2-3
CASRRQDPDTQYF
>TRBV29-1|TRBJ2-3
CSVEKRDTQYF
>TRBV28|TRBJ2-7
CASRPRGQAAYEQYF
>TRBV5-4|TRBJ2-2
CASSLRGITGELFF
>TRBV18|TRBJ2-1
CASSPETLAGGESYNEQFF
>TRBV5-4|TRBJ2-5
CASSPGLRYQETQYF
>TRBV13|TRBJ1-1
CASSLGLGQNTEAFF
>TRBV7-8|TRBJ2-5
CASSLARDAVGTQYF
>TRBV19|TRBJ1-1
CASSSPDRTFNTEAFF
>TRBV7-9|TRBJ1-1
CASSSWGGEVDTEAFF